These T cell receptor beta chains were read from a single sample in a study of low-dose radiotherapy and immunotherapy resistance in tumors. In TCRdb, the reads were re-called with MiXCR into one record per CDR3 protein. The data contain 64,000 or so distinct CDR3 sequences, around 27% of them singletons. Here the sequenced sample was PBMCs, taken before treatment. The receptors here all came from a male donor with rectosigmoid adenocarcinoma. Each CDR3 is given with its conserved first and last residue. The D gene is left open where the match is weak.

V,D,CDR3
TRBV6-2/TRBV6-3,NA,CASSYILEDQPQHF
TRBV15,TRBD2,CATSSPGLAAYEQYF
TRBV6-2/TRBV6-3,TRBD2,CASSLLADKGYEQYF
TRBV9,NA,CASSVWANTGELFF
TRBV20-1,NA,CSAPEGLVGYTF
TRBV28,NA,CATDPRQGNYEQYF
TRBV4-1,TRBD2,CASSQRELAASYNEQFF
TRBV19,TRBD1,CASSIDRDTEAFF
TRBV6-2/TRBV6-3,TRBD1,CASSYSSGGSYEQYF
TRBV14,NA,CASSQAYEQFF
TRBV7-8,NA,CASSFVGHTDTQYF
TRBV5-5,TRBD2,CASKPRLASGQETQYF
TRBV5-1,NA,CASSPGDRAQPQHF
TRBV28,NA,CASSTQKAPFNSPLHF
TRBV6-5,NA,CASSEVNRFREQFF
TRBV20-1,NA,CSARDRTLSSYEQYF